One sample yielded the 29 T cell receptor beta chains listed below, sequenced in a study of blood T cells in healthy people across ages. For the second PCR, which ran for about 7 to 11 cycles, a sample-barcoded 5' primer and a J-beta primer mix were used. MiXCR, applied by TCRdb to the 5' RACE reads, yields one record per CDR3 protein. The table shows about 1.7 million distinct CDR3 sequences, with approximately 28% occurring only once. Sequencing used blood. The receptors derive from a woman aged 25 to 39 in good health.

The rearrangement uses TRBV27 and TRBJ1-2; 10 bases are a match to TRBD1. With 6 bases clipped from V and 4 bases from J, the junction kept 8 bases outside the gene matches. There are 15 residues in the CDR3. CDR1 and CDR2 from the germline V gene are MNHEY and SMNVEV (reference sequence). The CDR3 DNA sequence: TGTGCCAGCAGCCCGACAGGGGGCGTATCCTATGGCTACACCTTC. Translating it yields CASSPTGGVSYGYTF.

The chain is built from TRBV20-1 and TRBJ2-4; possibly TRBD1 for D (5 bases). Germline V gene lookup returns CDR1 DFQATT and CDR2 SNEGSKA (reference sequence). The CDR3 is 11 amino acids. Trimming cost V 5 bases and J 7 bases, with 9 bases left between them. CDR3 DNA: TGCAGTGCTCTGACAGCGAACATTCAGTACTTC. Its protein is CSALTANIQYF.

This clonotype has only a few counts. CDR3 DNA: TGCAGCGTTTCGGCGGGAAGGGGGCGAGGGACTGAAGCTTTCTTT. Translation gives CSVSAGRGRGTEAFF. The chain employs TRBV29-1 and TRBJ1-1; 7 bases are shared with TRBD1. In germline, CDR1 is SQVTM, CDR2 ANQGSEA. The CDR3 spans 15 residues. With V trimmed by 5 bases and J by 5 bases, 14 bases remained unmatched.

Ten or more counts support this clonotype. The chain recombines TRBV12-3 or TRBV12-4 with TRBJ2-7; no firm D call. The CDR3 consists of 13 residues. V shed 2 bases and J shed 5 bases, with 10 bases lying between them. The CDR3 reads CASSLPPSNEQYF. CDR3 nucleotides: TGTGCCAGCAGTTTACCTCCTAGTAACGAGCAGTACTTC.

This clonotype was detected only a few times. This rearrangement joins TRBV6-5 to TRBJ2-1; the D is unclear. In germline, CDR1 is MNHEY, CDR2 SVGAGI. Trimming removed 5 bases from V and 6 bases from J, with 14 bases in between. The CDR3 loop spans 14 amino acids. The CDR3 protein is CASSPSGTLNEQFF. The CDR3 DNA reads TGTGCCAGCAGTCCATCGGGTACCCTCAATGAGCAGTTCTTC.

This clonotype appeared a few times. The chain is built from TRBV20-1 and TRBJ2-7; D could derive from TRBD1 or TRBD2 (5 bases each). The CDR3 spans 14 residues. The germline V gene has CDR1 DFQATT and CDR2 SNEGSKA (reference sequence). V lost 5 bases and J lost 2, with 16 bases in between. CDR3 sequence: CSARGTEKTYEQYF. CDR3 DNA sequence: TGCAGTGCTCGAGGGACGGAAAAGACCTACGAGCAGTACTTC.

The chain couples TRBV10-2 to TRBJ1-1; unclear D gene. Per the germline V gene, CDR1 is WSHSY and CDR2 is SAAADI. The CDR3 is 14 amino acids. Trimming removed 3 bases at V and 3 bases at J, with 11 bases between. CDR3 region: CASSDRVSYTEAFF. In nucleotides, the CDR3 is TGCGCCAGCAGTGATAGGGTGTCATACACTGAAGCTTTCTTT.

This clonotype was seen at least ten times. This rearrangement joins TRBV6-8 to TRBJ2-6; 7 bases agree with TRBD1. The V gene end was trimmed by 2 bases and the J gene end by 0 bases; junction bases not matched to a gene: 13. This CDR3 spans 20 amino acids. Per the germline V gene, CDR1 is MNHGY and CDR2 is SAAAGT. The CDR3 DNA follows: TGTGCCAGCAGTTACCCAAAATGGACAGGTCTACTCTCTGGGGCCAACGTCCTGACTTTC. This gives the protein CASSYPKWTGLLSGANVLTF.

The chain has TRBV20-1 and TRBJ2-3; D may be TRBD2 (6 bases). From germline, CDR1 is DFQATT and CDR2 SNEGSKA (reference sequence). V lost 2 bases, J lost 5 bases, and 20 bases lay in between. This CDR3 spans 16 amino acids. The CDR3 sequence: CSARLVREVVGDTQYF. The CDR3 region has the DNA TGCAGTGCTAGATTGGTGCGGGAAGTGGTCGGAGATACGCAGTATTTT.

This clonotype came up a few times. The gene calls are TRBV3-1 and TRBJ1-2; TRBD1 is a possible D gene (6 bases). The CDR3 sequence is 15 residues long. The V end lost 4 bases, the J end lost 8 bases, and 20 bases lay between the germline ends. Germline V lookup: CDR1 LGHDT, CDR2 YNNKEL (reference sequence). CDR3 residues: CASSRQSQGPGGYTF. CDR3 DNA sequence: TGTGCCAGCAGCCGCCAGTCACAGGGCCCGGGCGGCTACACCTTC. Full variable domain (outside the CDR3, taken from reference TRBV3-1 and TRBJ1-2): DTAVSQTPKYLVTQMGNDKSIKCEQNLGHDTMYWYKQDSKKFLKIMFSYNNKELIINETVPNRFSPKSPDKAHLNLHINSLELGDSAVYFCASSRQSQGPGGYTFGSGTRLTVV.

The V call is TRBV9, the J call TRBJ2-2; no clear D gene. Germline CDR1 reads SGDLS; CDR2 reads YYNGEE. CDR3 length: 15 residues. Trimming took 0 bases from V and 4 from J, leaving 10 bases between them. CDR3 DNA: TGTGCCAGCAGCGTAGGGGCAGTCCCCACCGGGGAGCTGTTTTTT. This gives the protein CASSVGAVPTGELFF.

V and J are TRBV4-3 and TRBJ2-5, with a tentative D call TRBD2 (6 bases). This CDR3 has 15 amino acids. CDR1 is LGHNA, CDR2 YSLEER, per germline. V was cut by 0 bases and J by 1 base, with 9 bases left in between. The CDR3 loop is CASSQDWRAQETQYF. CDR3 nucleotide sequence: TGCGCCAGCAGCCAAGATTGGAGGGCCCAAGAGACCCAGTACTTC.

This clonotype was detected only a few times. The rearrangement joins TRBV7-2 to TRBJ2-5, with 9 positions matching TRBD1. V lost 5 bases, J lost 7 bases, and 8 bases stayed unmatched. Germline values: CDR1 SGHTA, CDR2 FQGNSA. The CDR3 runs 14 residues. CDR3 sequence: CASSADRGSGTQYF. CDR3 nucleotide sequence: TGTGCCAGCAGCGCGGACAGGGGAAGCGGGACCCAGTACTTC.

This clonotype occurred a few times. CDR3 sequence: CASSIFGGLHSGANVLTF. The CDR3 DNA reads TGTGCCAGCAGCATATTCGGGGGACTCCACTCTGGGGCCAACGTCCTGACTTTC. The genes are TRBV11-2 and TRBJ2-6; TRBD2 is a possible D gene (6 bases). Germline CDR1 and CDR2: SGHAT and FQNNGV. The V end lost 5 bases, the J end lost 0 bases, and 17 bases lay between the germline ends. CDR3 length: 18 amino acids.

Worth noting for this clonotype: This may come from a read error, since a much larger clone is one base off. The rearrangement links TRBV4-1 to TRBJ1-5; perhaps TRBD1 as D (6 bases). With 1 base removed from V and 6 bases from J, the gap between germline ends came to 13 bases. The CDR3 runs 15 residues. The germline gives CDR1 MGHRA, CDR2 YSYEKL. The CDR3, as DNA: TGCGCCAGCAGCCAAGTGCAGGGGACCAGTCAGCCCCAGCATTTT. Encoded protein: CASSQVQGTSQPQHF.

V gene TRBV9 combines with J gene TRBJ2-3; 9 bases line up with TRBD2. V was clipped by 0 bases and J by 4 bases; unmatched bases: 6. The CDR3 consists of 16 residues. From germline, CDR1 is SGDLS and CDR2 YYNGEE. CDR3 sequence (DNA): TGTGCCAGCAGCGTAGCTGCTAGCGGGACCCCAGATACGCAGTATTTT. Protein product: CASSVAASGTPDTQYF.

Notes on this clonotype: Being one base from a much bigger clone, this may be a read error. This chain uses TRBV10-3 with TRBJ2-7; TRBD2 matches 7 bases. The CDR3 spans 15 residues. Germline lookup yields CDR1 ENHRY and CDR2 SYGVKD. The CDR3 loop is CAVSEAGGSSDEQYF. CDR3 DNA: TGTGCCGTCAGTGAGGCCGGCGGGAGTAGTGACGAGCAGTACTTC.

About this clonotype: Its ends do not fully match the called genes, so a read error is possible. The chain combines TRBV27 with TRBJ2-2; weak D call: TRBD2 (6 bases). This CDR3 comprises 14 residues. Germline CDR1 is MNHEY and CDR2 is SMNVEV (reference sequence). The CDR3 bases are TGTGCCATCCGGGGGACGGCGAACACTGGGGAGCTGTTTTTT. This gives the protein CAIRGTANTGELFF.

For this clonotype: A much larger clone differs from this one at a single base, so this may be a read error. The gene calls are TRBV20-1 and TRBJ1-1; D is ambiguous. The CDR3 loop spans 13 amino acids. Trimming left V 5 bases short and J 12 bases short, with 22 bases between. Germline V gives CDR1 DFQATT, CDR2 SNEGSKA (reference sequence). CDR3 nucleotide sequence: TGCAGTGCTGCCGACTCGGGATCGGGGAGAACTTTCTTT. Residues: CSAADSGSGRTFF.

The rearrangement links TRBV12-3 or TRBV12-4 to TRBJ2-2, with 7 bases that match TRBD2. The CDR3 totals 15 residues. The trim removed 6 bases at V and 3 bases at J, leaving 7 bases unmatched. The CDR3 DNA reads as TGTGCCAGCAGCACCAGCGGGGAGTACACCGGGGAGCTGTTTTTT. The encoded protein is CASSTSGEYTGELFF.

This clonotype has just a few counts. The rearrangement links TRBV19 to TRBJ2-4; tentative D call: TRBD1 (6 bases). CDR1 LNHDA and CDR2 SQIVND come from the germline V gene (reference sequence). This CDR3 is built from 14 residues. Deletions cut 3 bases from V and 4 bases from J, with 10 bases between. The CDR3 loop is CASSMWDTKNIQYF. In DNA, the CDR3 is TGTGCCAGTAGTATGTGGGACACGAAAAACATTCAGTACTTC.

This clonotype came up a few times. DNA of the CDR3: TGTGCCACCGAACCCGGACTGTGGCGTTCTTCAGGGACCCAGTACTTC. This encodes CATEPGLWRSSGTQYF. The chain joins TRBV24-1 to TRBJ2-7, with D maybe TRBD2 (5 bases). TRBJ2-5 explains the end of the DNA better; the J call may be wrong. Germline values: CDR1 KGHDR, CDR2 SFDVKD. The CDR3 is made up of 16 amino acids.

This clonotype was picked up many times. The chain links TRBV6-5 to TRBJ2-7, with a possible D match to TRBD2 (6 bases). Per germline, CDR1 MNHEY and CDR2 SVGAGI. CDR3 length equals 15 residues. Trimming left V 4 bases short and J 0 bases short, with 13 bases between. The CDR3 DNA follows: TGTGCCAGCAGTTCGGGGGACGCTCTCTCCTACGAGCAGTACTTC. The encoded protein is CASSSGDALSYEQYF.

A few counts support this clonotype. Here the CDR3 reads CASSPEAGGASYNEQYF. In DNA, the CDR3 is TGTGCCAGCAGCCCCGAAGCGGGGGGTGCCTCCTACAATGAGCAGTACTTC. The V and J genes are TRBV7-6 and TRBJ2-7; TRBD2 agrees at 9 bases. Trimming removed 5 bases from V and 7 bases from J; junction bases left unmatched: 18. The CDR3 spans 17 residues. The germline gives CDR1 SGHVS, CDR2 FNYEAQ. Full variable domain (remainder filled in from reference TRBV7-6 and TRBJ2-7): GAGVSQSPRYKVTKRGQDVALRCDPISGHVSLYWYRQALGQGPEFLTYFNYEAQQDKSGLPNDRFSAERPEGSISTLTIQRTEQRDSAMYRCASSPEAGGASYNEQYFGPGTRLTVT.

This clonotype has a count of ten or more. The chain carries TRBV7-2 and TRBJ2-1, with D possibly being TRBD1 (6 bases). Germline V lookup: CDR1 SGHTA, CDR2 FQGNSA. Trimming removed 0 bases from V and 7 bases from J, with 13 bases in between. The CDR3 totals 15 residues. The CDR3: CASSLARTASNEQFF. The CDR3 bases are TGTGCCAGCAGCTTAGCAAGGACAGCCTCGAATGAGCAGTTCTTC. The variable domain in full, with the rest retrieved from reference TRBV7-2 and TRBJ2-1, is GAGVSQSPSNKVTEKGKDVELRCDPISGHTALYWYRQSLGQGLEFLIYFQGNSAPDKSGLPSDRFSAERTGGSVSTLTIQRTQQEDSAVYLCASSLARTASNEQFFGPGTRLTVL.

The chain uses TRBV7-2 and TRBJ1-1; D uncertain. The V gene lost 3 bases and the J gene lost 8 bases, with 13 bases spanning the gap. This CDR3 has 13 residues. Looked up from germline, CDR1 is SGHTA and CDR2 is FQGNSA. CDR3 sequence: CASSLGKGTEAFF. The CDR3 DNA sequence: TGTGCCAGCAGCTTGGGCAAGGGAACAGAAGCTTTCTTT.

The V gene is TRBV5-1, the J gene TRBJ1-6; TRBD1 aligns across 9 bases. This CDR3 comprises 14 residues. V dropped 3 bases and J dropped 10; count of bases not matched to a gene: 5. Germline values: CDR1 SGHRS, CDR2 YFSETQ. CDR3 bases: TGCGCCAGCAGCTGGGACAGGGAGAACTCACCCCTCCACTTT. Amino acid sequence: CASSWDRENSPLHF.

This clonotype was observed many times. The chain has TRBV7-3 and TRBJ2-1; the D is unclear. The CDR3 is 15 residues long. The V end was cut by 4 bases, the J end by 7 bases, with 17 bases between. The germline CDR1 and CDR2 sequences are SGHTA and FQGTGA. This CDR3 is CASSSRPRAENEQFF. CDR3 DNA sequence: TGTGCCAGCAGCTCCCGGCCCCGGGCGGAGAATGAGCAGTTCTTC.

This chain connects TRBV3-1 to TRBJ2-5, with a possible D match to TRBD1 (6 bases). CDR1 is LGHDT, CDR2 YNNKEL, per germline (reference sequence). This CDR3 is built from 14 residues. Trimming took 2 bases from V and 5 from J, leaving 12 bases between them. The CDR3 here is CASSQPTGSETQYF. The DNA for the CDR3 is TGTGCCAGCAGCCAACCAACAGGGAGCGAGACCCAGTACTTC.